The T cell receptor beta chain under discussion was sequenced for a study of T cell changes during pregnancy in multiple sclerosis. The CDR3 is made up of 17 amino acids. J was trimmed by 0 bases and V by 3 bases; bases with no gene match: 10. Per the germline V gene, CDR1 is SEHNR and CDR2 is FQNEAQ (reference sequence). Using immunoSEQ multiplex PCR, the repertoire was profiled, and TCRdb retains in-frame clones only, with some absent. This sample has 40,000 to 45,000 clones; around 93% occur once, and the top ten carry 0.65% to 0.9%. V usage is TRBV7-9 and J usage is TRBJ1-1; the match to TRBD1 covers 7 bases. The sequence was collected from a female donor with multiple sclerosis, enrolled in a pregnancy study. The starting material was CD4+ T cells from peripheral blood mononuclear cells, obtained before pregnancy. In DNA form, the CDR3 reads TGTGCCAGCAGCTTGGCCGGGACAGCTGACATGAACACTGAAGCTTTCTTT. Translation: CASSLAGTADMNTEAFF. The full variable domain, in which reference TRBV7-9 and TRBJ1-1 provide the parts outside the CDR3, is DTGVSQNPRHKITKRGQNVTFRCDPISEHNRLYWYRQTLGQGPEFLTYFQNEAQLEKSRLLSDRFSAERPKGSFSTLEIQRTEQGDSAMYLCASSLAGTADMNTEAFFGQGTRLTVV.